This T cell receptor beta chain was retrieved from a study of blood T cells in healthy people across ages. The study's findings and limits: The CMV status of each donor remained undetermined, and this could have confounded shifts in expanded clonotypes. Using unsorted PBMCs precluded a conclusive naive versus antigen-experienced comparison.

Through a sample-barcoded 5' primer and a J-beta primer mix, a second PCR was run for about 7 to 12 cycles. TCRdb re-derived calls from the 5' RACE reads in MiXCR, one entry per CDR3 protein. In the table there are about 1.8 million distinct CDR3 sequences, roughly 52% of which are singletons. Remarks on this clonotype: Its antigen is currently unknown.

Healthy Caucasian individuals from Russia aged about 6 to 100 were enrolled as donors. The TCR was taken from a woman aged 40 to 50 in good health. Sequencing input: blood.

This chain's CDR3 is CSAREGVFADTQYF. CDR3 DNA: TGCAGTGCTAGAGAAGGGGTCTTCGCAGATACGCAGTATTTT. The chain employs TRBV20-1 and TRBJ2-3, with D possibly matching TRBD1 (5 bases). Trimming shortened V by 0 bases and J by 4 bases, and 11 bases separated the two germline ends. From germline, CDR1 is DFQATT and CDR2 SNEGSKA (reference sequence). CDR3 length: 14 amino acids.